This record looks at one T cell receptor beta chain sequence and its context. This sample was included in a study of blood T cell repertoires in COVID-19. Measured with immunoSEQ multiplex PCR; TCRdb has only the in-frame clones, and not every one. In the table there are roughly 160,000 clones, about four fifths of which are singletons. V was pared by 0 bases and J by 0 bases, with 16 bases between. Per germline, CDR1 SGHDT and CDR2 YYEEEE. The CDR3 sequence is 18 residues long. This clonotype was sampled from a man aged 70-80 years with active or convalescent COVID-19. The source material was peripheral blood. The chain couples TRBV5-6 to TRBJ1-3; no firm D call. The CDR3 is CASSLGPGGGYSGNTIYF. The CDR3 DNA follows: TGTGCCAGCAGCTTGGGGCCAGGAGGCGGGTACTCTGGAAACACCATATATTTT.